This T cell receptor beta chain was observed in a study of T cell repertoires in cytomegalovirus infection. With respect to this clonotype: Antigen: not known.

TCRdb fed the reads into MiXCR, producing one record per CDR3 protein. The sample consists of about 890,000 distinct CDR3 sequences, around 32% of them appearing once. This TCR came from a human donor in good health (CMV status not recorded). Some clones in this sample may be carry-over from other donors' samples. The input for sequencing was cultured CD8+ T cells from PBMCs, taken from culture after CMV antigen stimulation.

In DNA form, the CDR3 reads TGTGCCAACCGGACGGCAGACGCTATACCTTACGAGCAGTACTTC. Its translation is CANRTADAIPYEQYF. This rearrangement joins TRBV27 to TRBJ2-7; no definite D call. Germline CDR1 MNHEY, CDR2 SMNVEV (reference sequence). Trimming cost V 10 bases and J 4 bases, with 23 bases left between them. CDR3 length: 15 amino acids.